Shown below are 20 T cell receptor beta chains from a single sample sequenced in a study of cytomegalovirus exposure and HLA in healthy donors. Researchers ran the PCR with 60 Vbeta and 13 Jbeta primers. Here immunoSEQ multiplex PCR was the method, and the copy in TCRdb shows in-frame clones only, minus some. The sample has 150,000 or so clones; 75% to 80% are singletons. Sequences were obtained from PBMCs. These receptors were collected from a man aged 40-49 years in good health and CMV-seropositive.

V usage is TRBV10-3 and J usage is TRBJ2-1, with 8 bases identical to TRBD2. The germline CDR1 and CDR2 sequences are ENHRY and SYGVKD. Unmatched junction bases numbered 7, after V lost 7 bases and J lost 5 bases. The CDR3 length is 14 residues. The CDR3 DNA reads TGTGCCATCACGGCTAGCGGGCCTAACAATGAGCAGTTCTTC. It is translated as CAITASGPNNEQFF.

The rearrangement joins TRBV4-1 to TRBJ1-2; the D is unclear. The CDR3 sequence is 14 residues long. The germline CDR1 and CDR2 sequences are MGHRA and YSYEKL. V was clipped by 4 bases and J by 0 bases, with 9 bases between them. CDR3: CASSLPRTNYGYTF. CDR3 bases: TGCGCCAGCAGCCTACCCAGAACTAACTATGGCTACACCTTC.

This clone showed up just once. The chain joins TRBV27 to TRBJ2-5; a weak D match, TRBD2 (6 bases). The CDR3 is 16 amino acids. Trimming took 1 base from V and 7 from J, leaving 19 bases between them. Per the germline V gene, CDR1 is MNHEY and CDR2 is SMNVEV (reference sequence). CDR3 sequence reads: CASSLFSGAERGTQYF. CDR3 in DNA: TGTGCCAGCAGTTTATTTAGCGGAGCAGAAAGAGGGACCCAGTACTTC.

V and J are TRBV4-1 and TRBJ1-1; D unclear. V shed 4 bases and J shed 1 base, with 16 bases lying between them. CDR3 length equals 16 residues. CDR1 is MGHRA, CDR2 YSYEKL, per germline. CDR3 loop: CASSRDNAEGNTEAFF. The CDR3 region has the DNA TGCGCCAGCAGCCGAGATAACGCCGAGGGGAACACTGAAGCTTTCTTT.

The CDR3, as DNA: TGTGCAAGTCGTCACGACAGGGGAGGCTATAGCAATCAGCCCCAGCATTTT. It is translated as CASRHDRGGYSNQPQHF. V and J are TRBV12-2 and TRBJ1-5; the listed D gene, TRBD1, was not tested against the DNA. TRBV12-2 is tagged as a pseudogene. This CDR3 spans 17 amino acids.

V is TRBV13 and J is TRBJ1-2, with 7 bases fitting TRBD1. J lost 6 bases, V lost 4 bases, and 11 bases had no gene match. CDR1 and CDR2 (germline): PRHDT, FYEKMQ (reference sequence). This CDR3 has 15 amino acids. CDR3 residues: CASSYWTGPEDGYTF. The CDR3 bases are TGTGCCAGCAGCTACTGGACAGGCCCGGAGGATGGCTACACCTTC.

The rearrangement uses TRBV18 and TRBJ2-5; D might be TRBD1 (6 bases). The V end was cut by 8 bases, the J end by 0 bases, with 16 bases between. Germline V lookup: CDR1 KGHSH, CDR2 LQKENI. The CDR3 is 15 residues long. The CDR3 DNA is TGTGCCAGCGCCCGGCGGGCAGGGGACCAAGAGACCCAGTACTTC. It yields the protein CASARRAGDQETQYF.

The chain is built from TRBV18 and TRBJ2-3; TRBD1 agrees at 7 bases. The CDR3 loop spans 16 amino acids. The V segment lost 5 bases and the J segment 1 base; nucleotides outside the gene matches: 9. The germline V gene encodes CDR1 KGHSH and CDR2 LQKENI. CDR3 DNA sequence: TGTGCCAGCTCAAGCGACAGGGAAATTCGCACAGATACGCAGTATTTT. It is translated as CASSSDREIRTDTQYF.

This clone has just a few counts. The chain joins TRBV19 to TRBJ1-1, with 7 bases aligning to TRBD1. Germline V gene sequence: CDR1 LNHDA, CDR2 SQIVND (reference sequence). V shed 6 bases, J shed 4 bases, and the junction held 11 bases outside the gene matches. The CDR3 covers 15 residues. The DNA of the CDR3 is TGTGCCAGTAGATCAGGGGGAGCGGGGGTCACTGAAGCTTTCTTT. Protein sequence: CASRSGGAGVTEAFF. Full variable domain (missing parts from reference TRBV19 and TRBJ1-1): DGGITQSPKYLFRKEGQNVTLSCEQNLNHDAMYWYRQDPGQGLRLIYYSQIVNDFQKGDIAEGYSVSREKKESFPLTVTSAQKNPTAFYLCASRSGGAGVTEAFFGQGTRLTVV.

The chain has TRBV9 and TRBJ2-2; D is unresolved. The ends were cut back, 0 bases at V and 0 bases at J, with 9 bases in the middle. Germline CDR1 is SGDLS and CDR2 is YYNGEE. There are 16 residues in the CDR3. The chain's CDR3 is CASSVGANTNTGELFF. The CDR3 region has the DNA TGTGCCAGCAGCGTAGGGGCTAATACGAACACCGGGGAGCTGTTTTTT.

The chain carries TRBV6-5 and TRBJ1-5, with 10 bases aligning to TRBD1. The CDR3 runs 15 residues. The ends lost 6 bases at V and 7 bases at J; junction bases unmatched: 9. The germline V gene encodes CDR1 MNHEY and CDR2 SVGAGI. The CDR3 sequence is CASRQSRDRGQPQHF. The CDR3 DNA reads as TGTGCCAGCAGACAAAGCCGGGACAGGGGCCAGCCCCAGCATTTT.

V is TRBV5-1 and J is TRBJ2-7, with 11 bases matching TRBD2. The CDR3 length is 15 residues. In germline, CDR1 is SGHRS, CDR2 YFSETQ. V shed 5 bases, J shed 0 bases, and the junction held 4 bases outside the gene matches. The chain's CDR3 is CASREGLAGSYEQYF. CDR3 nucleotide sequence: TGCGCCAGCAGGGAAGGACTAGCGGGCTCCTACGAGCAGTACTTC.

The chain joins TRBV6-5 to TRBJ2-7, with 9 bases that match TRBD1. Trimming at V came to 2 bases and at J to 4 bases, leaving 6 bases not matched to a gene. CDR1 is MNHEY and CDR2 is SVGAGI in the germline V gene. This CDR3 region has 15 residues. CDR3 coding DNA: TGTGCCAGCAGTTACACCCGACAGGGGGGTTACGAGCAGTACTTC. Translating gives CASSYTRQGGYEQYF.

For the CDR3, the DNA is TGTGCCAGCAGCTTGGTACTAGCGGAATACGAGCAGTACTTC. Amino acid sequence: CASSLVLAEYEQYF. V gene TRBV5-5 combines with J gene TRBJ2-5, with 8 positions matching TRBD2. The tail of the sequence fits TRBJ2-7 better, so the J call may be wrong. This CDR3 has 14 amino acids. Germline V CDR1 and CDR2: SGHKS, YYEKEE (reference sequence).

Only one count was recorded for this clone. The gene calls are TRBV14 and TRBJ2-3; 15 bases fit TRBD2. The CDR3 sequence is 19 residues long. The V gene end was trimmed by 5 bases and the J gene end by 2 bases; junction bases not matched to a gene: 11. CDR1 is SGHDN and CDR2 is FVKESK in the germline V gene. CDR3 nucleotides: TGTGCCAGCAGCTGGACTAGCGGGAGGGCCTCCTCGTCCACAGATACGCAGTATTTT. Amino acid sequence: CASSWTSGRASSSTDTQYF.

V gene TRBV6-5 combines with J gene TRBJ2-5; D not certain. The V end lost 2 bases, the J end lost 5 bases, and 18 bases lay between the germline ends. Germline lookup yields CDR1 MNHEY and CDR2 SVGAGI. The CDR3 sequence is 16 residues long. The CDR3 DNA follows: TGTGCCAGCAGTTACACACCGTCCAGTTTCTGGGAGACCCAGTACTTC. Translation gives CASSYTPSSFWETQYF.

The gene calls are TRBV5-8 and TRBJ2-7, with TRBD1 matching over 9 bases. The CDR3 sequence is 15 residues long. Losses at the gene ends were 1 base for V and 5 bases for J; bases not matched to a gene: 7. Germline CDR1 is SGHTS and CDR2 is YDEGEE. The CDR3 protein is CASSLYGTGNNEQYF. The CDR3 DNA sequence: TGTGCCAGCAGCTTGTATGGGACAGGGAACAACGAGCAGTACTTC.

The rearrangement links TRBV6-5 to TRBJ1-4; D is unclear. The length of the CDR3 is 13 residues. With 4 bases removed from V and 4 bases from J, the gap between germline ends came to 7 bases. CDR1 is MNHEY and CDR2 is SVGAGI in the germline V gene. The CDR3 sequence: CASSFGVNEKLFF. CDR3 bases: TGTGCCAGCAGTTTCGGGGTTAATGAAAAACTGTTTTTT.

A note on this clone: Within the sample, other DNA sequences also encode this same CDR3. The chain couples TRBV5-6 to TRBJ2-5; TRBD1 agrees at 9 bases. Germline V gene sequence: CDR1 SGHDT, CDR2 YYEEEE. The CDR3 is 14 amino acids. The V segment lost 4 bases and the J segment 5 bases; nucleotides outside the gene matches: 6. The CDR3 DNA sequence: TGTGCCAGCAGCGTACAGGGGGCGGGGGAGACCCAGTACTTC. This encodes CASSVQGAGETQYF.

In this sample, this clone turned up once. V and J are TRBV5-1 and TRBJ1-6; D gene ambiguous. The ends were cut back, 0 bases at V and 8 bases at J, with 12 bases in the middle. The CDR3 covers 15 residues. The germline CDR1 and CDR2 sequences are SGHRS and YFSETQ. Here the CDR3 DNA reads TGCGCCAGCAGCTTGGTTGTGGGCAGTGATTCACCCCTCCACTTT. Translation gives CASSLVVGSDSPLHF.